Listed below are T cell receptor beta chains from one sample, sequenced in a study of blood T cell repertoires in COVID-19. TCRdb keeps only in-frame clones here, not all; method: immunoSEQ multiplex PCR. The sample contains about 140,000 clones, roughly four fifths of which appear only once. The sample consisted of peripheral blood. These receptors originate from an elderly woman with acute or convalescent COVID-19. The CDR3 runs from the conserved cysteine through the conserved F or W. Only part of the rows carry a size: once, few, many, or a class if the clone is expanded.

size	V	J	CDR3
NA	TRBV20-1	TRBJ2-1	CSARKGERQFF
NA	TRBV10-3	TRBJ2-7	CAISESSAGTVQYF
NA	TRBV6-1	TRBJ2-3	CASSETRGRGTDTQYF
NA	TRBV28	TRBJ1-5	CASSLGQPGQPQHF
NA	TRBV7-9	TRBJ1-1	CASLPGPGANTEAFF
NA	TRBV4-1	TRBJ2-7	CASSQLGGYRAYEQYF
NA	TRBV7-2	TRBJ2-1	CASSPGLAGANEQFF
once	TRBV2	TRBJ1-1	CASSDRGQGTMNTEAFF
NA	TRBV11-3	TRBJ2-3	CASSSPTSDEPDTQYF
NA	TRBV19	TRBJ2-7	CASSISGSGEQYF
few	TRBV5-1	TRBJ2-2	CASSYLGLAGGTNTGELFF
NA	TRBV11-2	TRBJ1-5	CASSQTAGFAQPQHF
few	TRBV15	TRBJ2-7	CATSRDRTAIREQYF
NA	TRBV7-2	TRBJ2-5	CASSWGGSQETQYF
NA	TRBV2	TRBJ2-6	CASSASGGWANVLTF
few	TRBV15	TRBJ1-5	CATSGRQGVNQPQHF
NA	TRBV30	TRBJ1-4	CASGTGDEKLFF
NA	TRBV28	TRBJ2-1	CASSWAGRFNEQFF
NA	TRBV28	TRBJ2-7	CASSFIRVEQYF
few	TRBV5-1	TRBJ1-2	CASSVQGAGGKVNAF
once	TRBV27	TRBJ2-1	CASGRDSVVYNEQFF
NA	TRBV28	TRBJ1-2	CASSSIGTGGSGGYTF
NA	TRBV28	TRBJ2-6	CASSLAGAAGANVLTF
NA	TRBV18	TRBJ2-3	CASSLLVVRDFTDTQYF
NA	TRBV9	TRBJ1-3	CASSPIAGNTIYF
NA	TRBV10-1	TRBJ2-7	CASGPNRYEQYF
NA	TRBV5-4	TRBJ1-2	CASSFRQGSGYTF
NA	TRBV28	TRBJ1-1	CASSLQGPNTEAFF
NA	TRBV18	TRBJ2-5	CASSRGQQETQYF
once	TRBV10-3	TRBJ2-5	CAISESQVSRVQETQYF
NA	TRBV18	TRBJ1-3	CASSPELSGNTIYF
NA	TRBV10-2	TRBJ2-3	CASSGLAVTDTQYF
NA	TRBV4-1	TRBJ2-7	CASSQPPTDGEQYF
once	TRBV4-2	TRBJ2-3	CASSQEGRANTDTQYF
NA	TRBV5-4	TRBJ2-7	CASSLGGQIYEQYF
NA	TRBV6-5	TRBJ2-5	CASSWGGDQETQYF
NA	TRBV7-8	TRBJ2-1	CASSLGSAKLEQFF